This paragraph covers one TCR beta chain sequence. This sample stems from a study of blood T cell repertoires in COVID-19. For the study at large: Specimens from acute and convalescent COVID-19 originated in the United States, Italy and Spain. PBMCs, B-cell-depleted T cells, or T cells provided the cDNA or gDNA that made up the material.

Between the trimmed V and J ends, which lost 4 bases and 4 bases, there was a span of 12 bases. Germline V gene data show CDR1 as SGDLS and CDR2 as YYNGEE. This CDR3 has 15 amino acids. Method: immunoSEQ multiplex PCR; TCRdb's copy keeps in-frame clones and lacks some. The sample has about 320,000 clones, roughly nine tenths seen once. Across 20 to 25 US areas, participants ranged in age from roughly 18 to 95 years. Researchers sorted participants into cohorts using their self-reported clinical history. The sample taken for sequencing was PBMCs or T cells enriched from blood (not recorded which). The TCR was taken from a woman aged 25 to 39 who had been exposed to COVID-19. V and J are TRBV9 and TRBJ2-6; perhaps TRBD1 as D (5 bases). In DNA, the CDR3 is TGTGCCAGCAGCCCGCAGGGTCTGGGGGCCAACGTCCTGACTTTC. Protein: CASSPQGLGANVLTF.